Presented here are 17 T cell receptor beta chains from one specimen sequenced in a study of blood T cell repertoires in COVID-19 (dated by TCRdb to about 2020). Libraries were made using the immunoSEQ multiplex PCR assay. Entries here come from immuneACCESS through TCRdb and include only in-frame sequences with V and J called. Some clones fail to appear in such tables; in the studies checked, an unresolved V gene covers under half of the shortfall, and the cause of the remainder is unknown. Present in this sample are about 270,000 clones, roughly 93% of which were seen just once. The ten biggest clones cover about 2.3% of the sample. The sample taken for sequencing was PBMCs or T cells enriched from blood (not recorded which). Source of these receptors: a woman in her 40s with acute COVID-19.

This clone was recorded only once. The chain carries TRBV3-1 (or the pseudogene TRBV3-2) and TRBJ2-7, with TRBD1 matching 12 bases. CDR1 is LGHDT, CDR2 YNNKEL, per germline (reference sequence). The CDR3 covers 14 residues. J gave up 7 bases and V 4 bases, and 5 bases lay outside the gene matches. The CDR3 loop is CASSPRDRGREQYF. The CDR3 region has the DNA TGTGCCAGCAGCCCCCGGGACAGGGGGCGAGAGCAGTACTTC.

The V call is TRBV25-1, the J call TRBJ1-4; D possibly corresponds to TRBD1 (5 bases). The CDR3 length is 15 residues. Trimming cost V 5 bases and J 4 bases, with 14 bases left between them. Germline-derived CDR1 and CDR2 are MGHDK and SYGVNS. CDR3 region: CASSRRDSLNEKLFF. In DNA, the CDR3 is TGTGCCAGCAGTCGACGCGACAGCCTTAATGAAAAACTGTTTTTT.

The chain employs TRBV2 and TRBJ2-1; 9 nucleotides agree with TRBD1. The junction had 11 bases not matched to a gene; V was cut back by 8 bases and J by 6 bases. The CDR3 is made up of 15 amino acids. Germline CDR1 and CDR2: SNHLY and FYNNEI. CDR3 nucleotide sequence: TGTGCCAGCTGGAGCGGGACAGGGAATCGCAATGAGCAGTTCTTC. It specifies CASWSGTGNRNEQFF.

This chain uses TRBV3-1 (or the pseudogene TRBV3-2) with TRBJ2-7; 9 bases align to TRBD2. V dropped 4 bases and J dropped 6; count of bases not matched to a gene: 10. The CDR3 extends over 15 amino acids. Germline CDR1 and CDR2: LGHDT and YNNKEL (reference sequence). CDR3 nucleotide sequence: TGTGCCAGCAGCCGGCAGCGGGGGGAATCGAGCGAGCAGTACTTC. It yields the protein CASSRQRGESSEQYF.

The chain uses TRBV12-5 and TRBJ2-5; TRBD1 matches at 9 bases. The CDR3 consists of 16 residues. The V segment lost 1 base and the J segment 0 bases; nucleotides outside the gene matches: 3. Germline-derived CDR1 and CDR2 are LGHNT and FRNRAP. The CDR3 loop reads CASGLGDRGNQETQYF. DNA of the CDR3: TGTGCTAGTGGTTTGGGAGACAGGGGGAACCAAGAGACCCAGTACTTC.

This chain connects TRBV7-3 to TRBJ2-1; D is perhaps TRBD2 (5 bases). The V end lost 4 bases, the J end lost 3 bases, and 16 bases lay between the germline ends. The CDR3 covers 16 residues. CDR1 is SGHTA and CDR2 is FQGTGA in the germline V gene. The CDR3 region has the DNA TGTGCCAGCAGCTCCTCGACTACCTCCCACTACAATGAGCAGTTCTTC. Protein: CASSSSTTSHYNEQFF.

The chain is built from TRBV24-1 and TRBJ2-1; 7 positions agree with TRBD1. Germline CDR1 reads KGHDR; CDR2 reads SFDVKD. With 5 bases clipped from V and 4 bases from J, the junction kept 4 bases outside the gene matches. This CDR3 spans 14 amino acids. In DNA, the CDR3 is TGTGCCACCAGTGGGGCAGGGGGTTACAATGAGCAGTTCTTC. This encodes CATSGAGGYNEQFF.

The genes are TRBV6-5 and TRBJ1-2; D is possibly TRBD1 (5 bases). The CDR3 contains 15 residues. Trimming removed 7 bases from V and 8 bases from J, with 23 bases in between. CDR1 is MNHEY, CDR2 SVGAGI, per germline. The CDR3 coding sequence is TGTGCCAGCACCACGCCCGACAGCTTGGGCGGAGGCTACACCTTC. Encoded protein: CASTTPDSLGGGYTF.

The chain's CDR3 is CASSAGLAGGHRNEQFF. In DNA form, the CDR3 reads TGTGCCAGCAGCGCCGGCCTAGCGGGAGGGCACCGCAATGAGCAGTTCTTC. This chain joins TRBV7-6 and TRBJ2-1; TRBD2 aligns across 12 bases. Losses at the gene ends were 5 bases for V and 6 bases for J; bases not matched to a gene: 11. Germline V lookup: CDR1 SGHVS, CDR2 FNYEAQ. The CDR3 loop spans 17 amino acids.

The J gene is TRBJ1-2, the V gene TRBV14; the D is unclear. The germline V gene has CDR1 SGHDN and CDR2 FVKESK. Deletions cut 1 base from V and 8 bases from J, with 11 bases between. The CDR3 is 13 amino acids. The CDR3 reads CASSQVRGGGYTF. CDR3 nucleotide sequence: TGTGCCAGCAGCCAAGTACGGGGAGGAGGCTACACCTTC.

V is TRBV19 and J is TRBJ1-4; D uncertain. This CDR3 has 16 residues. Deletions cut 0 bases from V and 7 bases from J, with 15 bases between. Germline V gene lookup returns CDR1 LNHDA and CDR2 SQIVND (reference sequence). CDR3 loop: CASSIDPGLVSEKLFF. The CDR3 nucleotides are TGTGCCAGTAGTATAGATCCCGGCCTAGTCAGTGAAAAACTGTTTTTT.

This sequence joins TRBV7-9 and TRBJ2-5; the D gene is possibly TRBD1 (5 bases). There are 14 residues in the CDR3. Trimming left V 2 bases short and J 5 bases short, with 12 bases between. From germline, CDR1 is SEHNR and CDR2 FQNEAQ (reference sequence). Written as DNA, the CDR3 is TGTGCCAGCAGCTTAACCCAGGGTCTGGAGACCCAGTACTTC. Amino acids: CASSLTQGLETQYF.

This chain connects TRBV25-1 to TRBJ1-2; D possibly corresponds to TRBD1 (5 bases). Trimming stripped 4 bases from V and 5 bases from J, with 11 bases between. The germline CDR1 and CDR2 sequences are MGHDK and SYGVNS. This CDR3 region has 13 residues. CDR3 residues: CASSALRGYGYTF. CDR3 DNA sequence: TGTGCCAGCAGTGCTTTACGGGGGTATGGCTACACCTTC.

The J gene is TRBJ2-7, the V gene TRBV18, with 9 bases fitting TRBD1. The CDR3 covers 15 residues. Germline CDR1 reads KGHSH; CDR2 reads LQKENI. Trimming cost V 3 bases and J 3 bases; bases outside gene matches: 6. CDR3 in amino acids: CASSPGTGTYYEQYF. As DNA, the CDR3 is TGTGCCAGCTCACCCGGGACAGGGACTTACTACGAGCAGTACTTC.

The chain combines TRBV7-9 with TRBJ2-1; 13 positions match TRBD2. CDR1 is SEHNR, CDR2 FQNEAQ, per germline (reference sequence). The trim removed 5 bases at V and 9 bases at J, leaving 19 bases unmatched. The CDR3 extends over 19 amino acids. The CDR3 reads CASSQGLAGEDPTFPEQFF. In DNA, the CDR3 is TGTGCCAGCAGCCAAGGACTAGCGGGAGAAGATCCCACATTCCCTGAGCAGTTCTTC. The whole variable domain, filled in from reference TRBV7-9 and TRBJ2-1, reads DTGVSQNPRHKITKRGQNVTFRCDPISEHNRLYWYRQTLGQGPEFLTYFQNEAQLEKSRLLSDRFSAERPKGSFSTLEIQRTEQGDSAMYLCASSQGLAGEDPTFPEQFFGPGTRLTVL.

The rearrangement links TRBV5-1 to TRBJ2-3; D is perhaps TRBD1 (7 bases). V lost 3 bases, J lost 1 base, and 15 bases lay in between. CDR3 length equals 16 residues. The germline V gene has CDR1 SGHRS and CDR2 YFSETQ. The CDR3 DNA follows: TGCGCCAGCAGCTCACAGGGGCGGGGTGGCACAGATACGCAGTATTTT. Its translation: CASSSQGRGGTDTQYF.

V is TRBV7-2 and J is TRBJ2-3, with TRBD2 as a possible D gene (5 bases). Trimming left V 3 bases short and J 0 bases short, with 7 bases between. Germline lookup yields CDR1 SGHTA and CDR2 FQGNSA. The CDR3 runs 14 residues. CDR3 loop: CASSFGLSTDTQYF. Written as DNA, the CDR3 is TGTGCCAGCAGCTTCGGACTTAGCACAGATACGCAGTATTTT.